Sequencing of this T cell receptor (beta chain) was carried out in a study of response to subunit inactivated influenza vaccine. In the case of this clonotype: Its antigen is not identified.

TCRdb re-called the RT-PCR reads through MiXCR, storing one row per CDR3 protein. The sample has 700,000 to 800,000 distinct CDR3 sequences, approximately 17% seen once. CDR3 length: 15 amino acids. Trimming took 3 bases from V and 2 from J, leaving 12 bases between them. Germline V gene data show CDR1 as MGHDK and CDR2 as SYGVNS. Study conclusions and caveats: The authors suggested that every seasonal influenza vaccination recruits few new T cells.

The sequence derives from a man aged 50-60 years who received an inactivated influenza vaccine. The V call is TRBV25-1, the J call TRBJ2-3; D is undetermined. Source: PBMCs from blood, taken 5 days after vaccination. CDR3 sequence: CASSDSASITDTQYF. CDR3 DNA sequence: TGTGCCAGCAGTGACTCGGCATCCATCACAGATACGCAGTATTTT.